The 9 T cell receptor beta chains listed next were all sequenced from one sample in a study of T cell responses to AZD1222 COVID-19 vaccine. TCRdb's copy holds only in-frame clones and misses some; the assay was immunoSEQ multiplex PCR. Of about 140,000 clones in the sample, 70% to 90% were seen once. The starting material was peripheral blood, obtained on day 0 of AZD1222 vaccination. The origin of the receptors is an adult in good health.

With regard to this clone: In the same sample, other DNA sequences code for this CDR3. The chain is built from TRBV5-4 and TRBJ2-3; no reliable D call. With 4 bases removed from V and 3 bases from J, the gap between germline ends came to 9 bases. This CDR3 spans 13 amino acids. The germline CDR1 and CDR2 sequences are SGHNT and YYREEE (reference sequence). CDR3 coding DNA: TGTGCCAGCAGCCCCGGAAGGACAGATACGCAGTATTTT. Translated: CASSPGRTDTQYF.

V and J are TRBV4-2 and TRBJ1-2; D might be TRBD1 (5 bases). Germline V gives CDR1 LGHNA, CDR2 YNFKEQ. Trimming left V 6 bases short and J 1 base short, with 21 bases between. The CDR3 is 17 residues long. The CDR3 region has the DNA TGTGCCAGCAGTCCCTCCGTTTTAACAGGAAATAACTATGGCTACACCTTC. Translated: CASSPSVLTGNNYGYTF.

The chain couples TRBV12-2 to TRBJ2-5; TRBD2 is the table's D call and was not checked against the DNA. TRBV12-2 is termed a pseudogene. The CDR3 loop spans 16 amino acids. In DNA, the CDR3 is TGTGCAAGTCGCTCTACGGAGCGTAGGCACCAAGAGACCCAGTACTTC. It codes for CASRSTERRHQETQYF.

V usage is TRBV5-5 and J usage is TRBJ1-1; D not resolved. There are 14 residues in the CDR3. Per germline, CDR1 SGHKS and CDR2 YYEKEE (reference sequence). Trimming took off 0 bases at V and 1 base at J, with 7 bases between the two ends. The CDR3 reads CASSLVGPNTEAFF. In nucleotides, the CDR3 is TGTGCCAGCAGCTTGGTGGGCCCGAACACTGAAGCTTTCTTT.

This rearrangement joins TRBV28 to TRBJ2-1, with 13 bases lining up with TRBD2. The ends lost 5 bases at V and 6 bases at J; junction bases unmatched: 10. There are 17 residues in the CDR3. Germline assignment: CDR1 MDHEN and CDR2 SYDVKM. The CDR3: CASSPGGGLAGVNEQFF. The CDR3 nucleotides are TGTGCCAGCAGTCCGGGGGGAGGACTAGCGGGAGTCAATGAGCAGTTCTTC.

In DNA form, the CDR3 reads TGTGCCAGCAGCTTACCGGGGGATGAGCAGTTCTTC. This codes for CASSLPGDEQFF. V and J are TRBV9 and TRBJ2-1; weak D call: TRBD2 (6 bases). The CDR3 length is 12 residues. Germline CDR1 SGDLS, CDR2 YYNGEE. The ends were cut back, 4 bases at V and 8 bases at J, with 10 bases in the middle.

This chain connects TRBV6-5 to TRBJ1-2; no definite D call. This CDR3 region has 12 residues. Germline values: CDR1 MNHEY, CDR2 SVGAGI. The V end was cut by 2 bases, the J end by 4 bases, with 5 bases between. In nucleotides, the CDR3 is TGTGCCAGCAGTTACGGCCGCTATGGCTACACCTTC. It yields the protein CASSYGRYGYTF.

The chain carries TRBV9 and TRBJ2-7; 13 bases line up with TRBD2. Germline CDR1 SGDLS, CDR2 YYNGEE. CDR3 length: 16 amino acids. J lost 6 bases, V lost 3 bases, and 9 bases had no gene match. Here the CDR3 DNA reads TGTGCCAGCAGCGAGGGACTAGCGGGGAGAACTGCCGAGCAGTACTTC. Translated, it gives CASSEGLAGRTAEQYF.

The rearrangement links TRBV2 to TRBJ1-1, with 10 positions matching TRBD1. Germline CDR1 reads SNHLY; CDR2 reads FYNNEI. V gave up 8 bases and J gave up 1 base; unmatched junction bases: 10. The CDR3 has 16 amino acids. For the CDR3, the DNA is TGTGCCAGCCAAAGATTCGGGGACAGGGGGAACACTGAAGCTTTCTTT. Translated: CASQRFGDRGNTEAFF.